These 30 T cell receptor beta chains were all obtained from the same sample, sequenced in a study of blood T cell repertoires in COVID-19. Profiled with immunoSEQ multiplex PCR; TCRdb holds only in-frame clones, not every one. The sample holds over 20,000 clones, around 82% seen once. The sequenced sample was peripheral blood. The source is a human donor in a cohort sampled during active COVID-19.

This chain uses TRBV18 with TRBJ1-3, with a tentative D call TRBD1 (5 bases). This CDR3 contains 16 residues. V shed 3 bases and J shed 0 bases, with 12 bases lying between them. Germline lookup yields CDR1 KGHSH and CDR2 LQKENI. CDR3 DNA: TGTGCCAGCTCACCTGGCACAGGCAGCTCTGGAAACACCATATATTTT. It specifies CASSPGTGSSGNTIYF.

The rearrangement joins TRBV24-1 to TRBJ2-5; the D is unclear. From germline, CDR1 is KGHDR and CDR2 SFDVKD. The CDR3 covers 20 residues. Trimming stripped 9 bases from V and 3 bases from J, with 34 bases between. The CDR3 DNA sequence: TGTGCCACCGCTTCCTCCCGAATTTCTCCCGAAAACTACGCGAAAGAGACCCAGTACTTC. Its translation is CATASSRISPENYAKETQYF.

The CDR3 coding sequence is TGTGCCAGCGGCCCCCCCGACCGAGCATACTATAGCAATCAGCCCCAGCATTTT. Residues: CASGPPDRAYYSNQPQHF. V gene TRBV7-2 combines with J gene TRBJ1-5; D remains unclear. V shed 8 bases and J shed 0 bases, with 23 bases lying between them. The germline V gene encodes CDR1 SGHTA and CDR2 FQGNSA. This CDR3 has 18 amino acids.

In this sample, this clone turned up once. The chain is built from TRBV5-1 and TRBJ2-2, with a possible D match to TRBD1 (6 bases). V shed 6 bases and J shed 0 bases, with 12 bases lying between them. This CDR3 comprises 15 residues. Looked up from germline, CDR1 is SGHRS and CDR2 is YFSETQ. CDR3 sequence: CASTPGGANTGELFF. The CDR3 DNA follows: TGCGCCAGCACCCCTGGGGGCGCGAACACCGGGGAGCTGTTTTTT. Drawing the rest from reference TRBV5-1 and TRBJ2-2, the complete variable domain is KAGVTQTPRYLIKTRGQQVTLSCSPISGHRSVSWYQQTPGQGLQFLFEYFSETQRNKGNFPGRFSGRQFSNSRSEMNVSTLELGDSALYLCASTPGGANTGELFFGEGSRLTVL.

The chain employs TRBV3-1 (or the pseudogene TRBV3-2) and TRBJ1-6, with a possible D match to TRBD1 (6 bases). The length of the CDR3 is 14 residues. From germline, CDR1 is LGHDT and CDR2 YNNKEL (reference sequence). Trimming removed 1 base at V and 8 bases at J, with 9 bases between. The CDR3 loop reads CASSQVEGDSPLHF. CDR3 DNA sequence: TGTGCCAGCAGCCAAGTTGAGGGGGATTCACCCCTCCACTTT.

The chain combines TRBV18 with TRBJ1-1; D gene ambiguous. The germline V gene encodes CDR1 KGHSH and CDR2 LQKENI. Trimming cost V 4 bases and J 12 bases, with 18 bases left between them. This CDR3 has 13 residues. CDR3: CASSRERGMGSFF. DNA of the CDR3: TGTGCCAGCTCACGAGAGAGAGGGATGGGATCTTTCTTT.

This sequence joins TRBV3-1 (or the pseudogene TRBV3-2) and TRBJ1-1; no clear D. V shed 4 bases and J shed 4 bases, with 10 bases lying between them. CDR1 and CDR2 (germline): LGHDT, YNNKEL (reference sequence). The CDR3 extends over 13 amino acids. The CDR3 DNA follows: TGTGCCAGCAGCCCGAACAGAGTCACTGAAGCTTTCTTT. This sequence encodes CASSPNRVTEAFF.

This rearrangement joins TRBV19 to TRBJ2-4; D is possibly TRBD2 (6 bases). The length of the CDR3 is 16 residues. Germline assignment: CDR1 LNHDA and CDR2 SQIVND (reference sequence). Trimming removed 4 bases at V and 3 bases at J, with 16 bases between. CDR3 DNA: TGTGCCAGTAGTACCTTTGGGGGGTTGGGCAAAAACATTCAGTACTTC. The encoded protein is CASSTFGGLGKNIQYF.

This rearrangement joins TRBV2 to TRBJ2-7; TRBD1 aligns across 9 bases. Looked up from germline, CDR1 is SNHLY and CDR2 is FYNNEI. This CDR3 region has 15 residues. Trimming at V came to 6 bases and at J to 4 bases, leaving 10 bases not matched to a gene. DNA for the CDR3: TGTGCCAGCAGAGAGGGACAGGGCGGATGGTACGAGCAGTACTTC. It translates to CASREGQGGWYEQYF.

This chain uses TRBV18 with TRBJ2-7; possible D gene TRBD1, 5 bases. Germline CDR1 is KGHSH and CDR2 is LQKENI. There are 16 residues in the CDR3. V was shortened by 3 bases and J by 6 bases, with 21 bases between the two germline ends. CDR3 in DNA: TGTGCCAGCTCACCCAACAAAATAGGGGCCTTTTCCGAGCAGTACTTC. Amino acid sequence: CASSPNKIGAFSEQYF. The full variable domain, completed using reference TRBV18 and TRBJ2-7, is NAGVMQNPRHLVRRRGQEARLRCSPMKGHSHVYWYRQLPEEGLKFMVYLQKENIIDESGMPKERFSAEFPKEGPSILRIQQVVRGDSAAYFCASSPNKIGAFSEQYFGPGTRLTVT.

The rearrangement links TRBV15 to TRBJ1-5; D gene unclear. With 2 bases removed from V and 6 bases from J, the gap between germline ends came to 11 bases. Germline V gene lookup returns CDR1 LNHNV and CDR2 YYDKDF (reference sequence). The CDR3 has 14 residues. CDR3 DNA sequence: TGTGCCACCAGCAGATCTGGAGGTTTTCAGCCCCAGCATTTT. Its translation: CATSRSGGFQPQHF. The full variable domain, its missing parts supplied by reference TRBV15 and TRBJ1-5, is DAMVIQNPRYQVTQFGKPVTLSCSQTLNHNVMYWYQQKSSQAPKLLFHYYDKDFNNEADTPDNFQSRRPNTSFCFLDIRSPGLGDTAMYLCATSRSGGFQPQHFGDGTRLSIL.

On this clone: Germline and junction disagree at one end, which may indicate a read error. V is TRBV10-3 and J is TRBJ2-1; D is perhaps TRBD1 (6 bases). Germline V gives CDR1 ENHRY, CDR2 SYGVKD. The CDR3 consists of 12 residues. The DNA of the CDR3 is TGTGCCACCGAGGGGGATGCTGGGTTTCGGCTCTTC. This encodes CATEGDAGFRLF.

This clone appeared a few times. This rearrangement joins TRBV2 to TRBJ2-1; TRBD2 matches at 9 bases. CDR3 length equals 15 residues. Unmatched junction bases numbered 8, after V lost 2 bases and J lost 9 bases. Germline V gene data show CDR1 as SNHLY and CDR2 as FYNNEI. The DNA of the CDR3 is TGTGCCAGCAGTGAATGGGCGGGGGGGCCAGGTGAGCAGTTCTTC. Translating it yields CASSEWAGGPGEQFF.

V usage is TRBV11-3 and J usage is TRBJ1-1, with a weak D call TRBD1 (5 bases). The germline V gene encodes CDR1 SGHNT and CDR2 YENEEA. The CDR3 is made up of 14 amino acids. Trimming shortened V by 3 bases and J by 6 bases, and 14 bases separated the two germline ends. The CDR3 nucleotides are TGTGCCAGCAGCTTTCGGCAGGGTTCCTCTGAAGCTTTCTTT. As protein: CASSFRQGSSEAFF.

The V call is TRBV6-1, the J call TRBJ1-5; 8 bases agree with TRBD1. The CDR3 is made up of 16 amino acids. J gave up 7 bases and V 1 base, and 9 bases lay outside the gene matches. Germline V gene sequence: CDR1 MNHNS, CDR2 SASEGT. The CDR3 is CASSEVGQGANQPQHF. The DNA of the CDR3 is TGTGCCAGCAGTGAAGTCGGGCAGGGGGCGAACCAGCCCCAGCATTTT.

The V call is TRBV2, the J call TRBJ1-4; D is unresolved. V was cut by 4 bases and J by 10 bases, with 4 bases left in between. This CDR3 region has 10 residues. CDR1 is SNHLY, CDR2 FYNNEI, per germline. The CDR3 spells CASSAIKLFF. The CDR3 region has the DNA TGTGCCAGCAGTGCAATAAAACTGTTTTTT.

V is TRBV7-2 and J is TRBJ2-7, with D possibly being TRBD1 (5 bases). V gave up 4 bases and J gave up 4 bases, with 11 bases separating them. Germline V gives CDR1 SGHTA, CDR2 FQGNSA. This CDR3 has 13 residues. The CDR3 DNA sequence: TGTGCCAGCAGCTACGGTAGGGGATACGAGCAGTACTTC. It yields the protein CASSYGRGYEQYF.

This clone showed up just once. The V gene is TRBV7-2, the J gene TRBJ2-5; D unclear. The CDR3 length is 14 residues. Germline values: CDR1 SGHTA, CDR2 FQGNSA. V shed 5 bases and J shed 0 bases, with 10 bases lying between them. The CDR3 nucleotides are TGTGCCAGCAGCCCGAGGAGCTACCAAGAGACCCAGTACTTC. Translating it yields CASSPRSYQETQYF.

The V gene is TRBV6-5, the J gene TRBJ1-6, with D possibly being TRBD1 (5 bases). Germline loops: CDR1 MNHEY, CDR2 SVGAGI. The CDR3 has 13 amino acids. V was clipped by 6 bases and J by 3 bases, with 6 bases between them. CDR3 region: CASRTDYNSPLHF. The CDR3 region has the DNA TGTGCCAGCAGGACAGACTATAATTCACCCCTCCACTTT.

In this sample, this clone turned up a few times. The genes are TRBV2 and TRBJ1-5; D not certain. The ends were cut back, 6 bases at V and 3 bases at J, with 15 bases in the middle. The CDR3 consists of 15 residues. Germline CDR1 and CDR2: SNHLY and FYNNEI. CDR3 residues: CASSPFGAANQPQHF. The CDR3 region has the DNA TGTGCCAGCAGCCCCTTTGGAGCCGCCAATCAGCCCCAGCATTTT.

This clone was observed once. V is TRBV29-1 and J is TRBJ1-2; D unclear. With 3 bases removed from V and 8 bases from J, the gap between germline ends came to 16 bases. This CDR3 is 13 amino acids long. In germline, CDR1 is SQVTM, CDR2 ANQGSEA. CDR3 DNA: TGCAGCGTTGAGGGGAGCTCCCAAAACGGCTACACCTTC. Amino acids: CSVEGSSQNGYTF. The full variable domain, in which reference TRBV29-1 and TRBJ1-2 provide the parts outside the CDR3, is SAVISQKPSRDICQRGTSLTIQCQVDSQVTMMFWYRQQPGQSLTLIATANQGSEATYESGFVIDKFPISRPNLTFSTLTVSNMSPEDSSIYLCSVEGSSQNGYTFGSGTRLTVV.

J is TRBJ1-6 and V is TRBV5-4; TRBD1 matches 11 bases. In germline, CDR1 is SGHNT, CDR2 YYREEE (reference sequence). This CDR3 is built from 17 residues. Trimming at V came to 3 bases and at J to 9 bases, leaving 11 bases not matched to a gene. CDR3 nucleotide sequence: TGTGCCAGCAGCTCCCCGGATGGACAGGGGGCATCTTCACCCCTCCACTTT. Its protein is CASSSPDGQGASSPLHF.

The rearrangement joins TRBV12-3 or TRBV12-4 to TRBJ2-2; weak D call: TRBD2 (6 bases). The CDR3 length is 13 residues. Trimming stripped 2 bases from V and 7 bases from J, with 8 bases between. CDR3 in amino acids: CASSLMGGGELFF. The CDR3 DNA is TGTGCCAGCAGTTTAATGGGGGGCGGGGAGCTGTTTTTT.

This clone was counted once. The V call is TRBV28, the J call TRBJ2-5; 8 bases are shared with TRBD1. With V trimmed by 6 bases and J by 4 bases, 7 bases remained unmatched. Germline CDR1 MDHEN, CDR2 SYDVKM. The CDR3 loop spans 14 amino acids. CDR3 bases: TGTGCCAGCAGACCAGGGGGCACCGGAGAGACCCAGTACTTC. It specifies CASRPGGTGETQYF.

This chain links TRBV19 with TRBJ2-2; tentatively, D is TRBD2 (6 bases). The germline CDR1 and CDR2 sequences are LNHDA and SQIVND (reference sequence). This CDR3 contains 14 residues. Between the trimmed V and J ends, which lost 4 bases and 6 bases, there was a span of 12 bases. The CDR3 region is CASSNSGGSGELFF. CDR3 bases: TGTGCCAGTAGTAATAGTGGAGGGTCCGGGGAGCTGTTTTTT.

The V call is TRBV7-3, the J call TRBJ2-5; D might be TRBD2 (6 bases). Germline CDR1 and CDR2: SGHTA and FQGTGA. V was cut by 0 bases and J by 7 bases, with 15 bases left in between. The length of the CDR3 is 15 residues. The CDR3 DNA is TGTGCCAGCAGCTTAACTCATACTAGCTCAGGGACCCAGTACTTC. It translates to CASSLTHTSSGTQYF. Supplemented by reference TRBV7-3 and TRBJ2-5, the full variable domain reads GAGVSQTPSNKVTEKGKYVELRCDPISGHTALYWYRQSLGQGPEFLIYFQGTGAADDSGLPNDRFFAVRPEGSVSTLKIQRTERGDSAVYLCASSLTHTSSGTQYFGPGTRLLVL.

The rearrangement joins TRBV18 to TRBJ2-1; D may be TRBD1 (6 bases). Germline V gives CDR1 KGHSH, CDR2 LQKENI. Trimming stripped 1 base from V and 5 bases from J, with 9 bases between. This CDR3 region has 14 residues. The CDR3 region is CASSPLTGNNEQFF. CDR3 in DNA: TGTGCCAGCTCACCACTAACAGGGAACAATGAGCAGTTCTTC.

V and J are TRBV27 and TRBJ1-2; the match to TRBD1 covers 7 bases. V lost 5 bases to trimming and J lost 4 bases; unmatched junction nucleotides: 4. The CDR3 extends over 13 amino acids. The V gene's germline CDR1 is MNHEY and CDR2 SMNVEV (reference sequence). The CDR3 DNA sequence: TGTGCCAGCAGTGATGGGACAGTCTATGGCTACACCTTC. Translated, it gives CASSDGTVYGYTF.

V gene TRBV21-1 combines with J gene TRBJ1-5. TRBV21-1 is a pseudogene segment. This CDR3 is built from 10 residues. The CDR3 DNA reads TGTGCCAGCAACTTTCGGCCCCAGCATTTT. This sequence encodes CASNFRPQHF.

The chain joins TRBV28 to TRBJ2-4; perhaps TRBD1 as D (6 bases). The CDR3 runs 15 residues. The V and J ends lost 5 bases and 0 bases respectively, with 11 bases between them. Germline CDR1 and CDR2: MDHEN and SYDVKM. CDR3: CASSATGLAKNIQYF. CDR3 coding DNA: TGTGCCAGCAGTGCGACAGGACTAGCCAAAAACATTCAGTACTTC.